This T cell receptor (beta chain) was profiled in a study of cytomegalovirus exposure and HLA in healthy donors. Regarding the study as a whole: The study recorded over 150 TCR beta chains that were cytomegalovirus-associated. Owing to their indistinguishability, certain V segments, notably TRBV6-2 and TRBV6-3, were excluded. Using the classifier, cytomegalovirus status was reportedly diagnosed with high specificity and sensitivity.

Notes on this clone: Antigen: not known.

In the PCR, 60 Vbeta and 13 Jbeta primers were used. Here immunoSEQ multiplex PCR was the method, and the copy in TCRdb shows in-frame clones only, minus some. The data contain roughly 100,000 clones, around 74% of them seen just once; the ten biggest clones take up over 7.5%. The CDR3 is 15 residues long. Germline CDR1 reads MNHEY; CDR2 reads SMNVEV (reference sequence). The ends lost 2 bases at V and 3 bases at J; junction bases unmatched: 6. Material: PBMCs. The origin of this receptor is a woman in her thirties or forties in good health and CMV-seropositive. The gene calls are TRBV27 and TRBJ1-2, with TRBD1 matching 7 bases. The CDR3 sequence: CASSLGRGAYYGYTF. DNA for the CDR3: TGTGCCAGCAGTTTAGGCAGGGGGGCCTACTATGGCTACACCTTC.